This T cell receptor beta chain was identified during a study of T cells in Graves' hyperthyroidism and ophthalmopathy. Study information: Peripheral blood was taken when the disease was first diagnosed, before any treatment began.

Exclusion of patients followed from uncontrolled infection, other autoimmune disease, pregnancy or lactation. Amplification of TCR beta CDR3 regions was performed using RNA transcripts as template. First-round RT-PCR targeting the TCR CDR3 was performed with the HTBI primer set. TCRdb passed the multiplex PCR reads through MiXCR, listing each CDR3 protein once. This sample has under 250,000 distinct CDR3 sequences, with less than 20% found just once. The germline V gene has CDR1 SEHNR and CDR2 FQNEAQ (reference sequence). CDR3 length: 15 amino acids. Trimming at V came to 5 bases and at J to 7 bases, leaving 8 bases not matched to a gene.

Sequencing was carried out using blood. The chain is built from TRBV7-9 and TRBJ1-6, with 7 bases identical to TRBD1. The sequence was obtained from a woman aged 45-65 years with Graves' hyperthyroidism. The CDR3: CASSPQGTVNSPLHF. Written as DNA, the CDR3 is TGTGCCAGCAGCCCACAGGGGACAGTCAATTCACCCCTCCACTTT.